The text below deals with one TCR beta chain. This entry is derived from a study of T cell changes during pregnancy in multiple sclerosis. Libraries were prepared by immunoSEQ multiplex PCR; TCRdb keeps only in-frame clonotypes and omits some of them. The sample carries roughly 100,000 clones, 90% to 95% recorded once. The sequences come from peripheral blood, collected after pregnancy. This receptor was identified in a female donor in good health, enrolled as a control in a pregnancy study.

DNA for the CDR3: TGTGCCAGCAGCTTATCCCCAGGGGGCAGTGTAGGCTACACCTTC. Residues: CASSLSPGGSVGYTF. This chain connects TRBV7-6 to TRBJ1-2, with 8 bases matching TRBD1. Germline lookup yields CDR1 SGHVS and CDR2 FNYEAQ. The CDR3 covers 15 residues. The V segment lost 2 bases and the J segment 8 bases; nucleotides outside the gene matches: 10.